The 23 T cell receptor beta chains given below trace back to one sample, sequenced in a study of T cell responses to AZD1222 COVID-19 vaccine. Method: immunoSEQ multiplex PCR; TCRdb's copy keeps in-frame clones and lacks some. The sample carries under 150,000 clones, roughly 90% recorded once. Specimen: peripheral blood, collected on day 0 of AZD1222 vaccination. The source of these receptors is an adult in good health.

The chain joins TRBV6-4 to TRBJ2-2; D remains unclear. Germline CDR1 MRHNA, CDR2 SNTAGT. This CDR3 comprises 14 residues. The ends were cut back, 2 bases at V and 5 bases at J, with 9 bases in the middle. CDR3 loop: CASSDRVETGELFF. DNA of the CDR3: TGTGCCAGCAGTGACAGGGTAGAAACCGGGGAGCTGTTTTTT.

The chain is built from TRBV7-6 and TRBJ2-6, with TRBD1 identical over 7 bases. The CDR3 is 15 amino acids. The V gene end was trimmed by 6 bases and the J gene end by 4 bases; junction bases not matched to a gene: 6. Germline lookup yields CDR1 SGHVS and CDR2 FNYEAQ. As DNA, the CDR3 is TGTGCCAGCAGGGCAGGGGGAGCCGGGGCCAACGTCCTGACTTTC. Its protein product is CASRAGGAGANVLTF.

The chain uses TRBV9 and TRBJ1-2; no firm D call. The CDR3 has 15 residues. Trimming took off 1 base at V and 2 bases at J, with 12 bases between the two ends. Looked up from germline, CDR1 is SGDLS and CDR2 is YYNGEE. This CDR3 reads CASSVSGNSNYGYTF. In DNA, the CDR3 is TGTGCCAGCAGCGTATCCGGGAATTCCAACTATGGCTACACCTTC.

V and J are TRBV5-4 and TRBJ1-6; a possible D gene is TRBD1 (5 bases). Trimming took off 2 bases at V and 7 bases at J, with 19 bases between the two ends. The CDR3 has 17 residues. Germline loops: CDR1 SGHNT, CDR2 YYREEE (reference sequence). CDR3 DNA sequence: TGTGCCAGCAGCTTCATCCAGGGAGAGAGTACCAATTCACCCCTCCACTTT. Encoded protein: CASSFIQGESTNSPLHF.

This chain joins TRBV7-3 and TRBJ2-2, with TRBD1 matching 10 bases. Trimming at V came to 2 bases and at J to 2 bases, leaving 8 bases not matched to a gene. The CDR3 covers 18 residues. CDR1 and CDR2 (germline): SGHTA, FQGTGA. The CDR3 region has the DNA TGTGCCAGCAGCTTACCCGGGACAGGGGTTTCAAACACCGGGGAGCTGTTTTTT. Translated: CASSLPGTGVSNTGELFF.

This clone was seen a handful of times. The chain joins TRBV6-4 to TRBJ2-3; 12 bases fit TRBD2. V was clipped by 8 bases and J by 2 bases; unmatched bases: 5. Germline CDR1 reads MRHNA; CDR2 reads SNTAGT. The CDR3 sequence is 15 residues long. Here the CDR3 reads CASQRTSGATDTQYF. The CDR3, as DNA: TGTGCCAGCCAGCGGACTAGCGGGGCCACAGATACGCAGTATTTT.

The J gene is TRBJ2-4, the V gene TRBV6-1; 12 bases map to TRBD1. CDR1 is MNHNS, CDR2 SASEGT, per germline. The CDR3 is 18 residues long. The J segment lost 4 bases and the V segment lost 1 base, leaving 8 bases of the junction unmatched. DNA for the CDR3: TGTGCCAGCAGTGAAGGGCCGGGACAGGGGGCAGTTAAAAACATTCAGTACTTC. Translating it yields CASSEGPGQGAVKNIQYF.

The V gene is TRBV9, the J gene TRBJ2-1; 10 positions agree with TRBD2. This CDR3 region has 15 residues. Looked up from germline, CDR1 is SGDLS and CDR2 is YYNGEE. Losses at the gene ends were 3 bases for V and 3 bases for J; bases not matched to a gene: 3. The CDR3 here is CASSASGGLYNEQFF. In DNA, the CDR3 is TGTGCCAGCAGCGCTAGCGGGGGCCTCTACAATGAGCAGTTCTTC.

The rearrangement uses TRBV5-6 and TRBJ1-1, with D possibly TRBD1 on 6 matching bases. The V gene lost 3 bases and the J gene lost 5 bases, with 8 bases spanning the gap. This CDR3 is built from 12 residues. Germline V CDR1 and CDR2: SGHDT, YYEEEE. The CDR3 DNA reads TGTGCCAGCAGCTCCGGACAGACTGAAGCTTTCTTT. This translates into CASSSGQTEAFF.

The chain links TRBV4-3 to TRBJ1-6; D might be TRBD1 (5 bases). The V and J ends lost 5 bases and 8 bases respectively, with 16 bases between them. The CDR3 spans 15 residues. Per germline, CDR1 LGHNA and CDR2 YSLEER. The CDR3 DNA follows: TGCGCCAGCAGCACCGGGGCGACGGGGTATTCACCCCTCCACTTT. Translating it yields CASSTGATGYSPLHF.

This sequence joins TRBV6-2 or TRBV6-3 and TRBJ1-2; D possibly corresponds to TRBD1 (5 bases). Trimming pared 2 bases from V and 6 bases from J, leaving 16 bases between. Germline V gene sequence: CDR1 MNHEY, CDR2 SVGEGT. The CDR3 loop spans 15 amino acids. The CDR3 spells CASSYVQVQHNGYTF. The CDR3 nucleotides read TGTGCCAGCAGTTACGTACAGGTCCAGCACAATGGCTACACCTTC.

The genes are TRBV12-3 or TRBV12-4 and TRBJ2-3; D remains ambiguous. V was pared by 7 bases and J by 6 bases, with 14 bases between. The CDR3 spans 13 residues. The CDR3 here is CASNQNLRDTQYF. Written as DNA, the CDR3 is TGTGCCAGCAATCAAAACCTGCGGGATACGCAGTATTTT.

The rearrangement joins TRBV18 to TRBJ1-5; TRBD1 is a possible D gene (5 bases). V dropped 5 bases and J dropped 2 bases, with 13 bases sitting between them. This CDR3 comprises 15 residues. Germline values: CDR1 KGHSH, CDR2 LQKENI. The CDR3 sequence: CASSRRGTGNQPQHF. Written as DNA, the CDR3 is TGTGCCAGCTCAAGACGAGGGACCGGCAATCAGCCCCAGCATTTT.

The chain joins TRBV15 to TRBJ1-5; D is unresolved. Germline CDR1 reads LNHNV; CDR2 reads YYDKDF (reference sequence). V gave up 0 bases and J gave up 2 bases, with 11 bases separating them. The CDR3 is made up of 16 amino acids. CDR3 sequence: CATSRDTPGRNQPQHF. The CDR3 coding sequence is TGTGCCACCAGCAGAGACACCCCGGGCCGCAATCAGCCCCAGCATTTT.

The chain links TRBV9 to TRBJ1-1; 7 bases match TRBD1. J gave up 4 bases and V 0 bases, and 15 bases lay outside the gene matches. The CDR3 sequence is 18 residues long. Germline loops: CDR1 SGDLS, CDR2 YYNGEE. CDR3 sequence reads: CASSVAEVAGGGSTEAFF. CDR3 sequence (DNA): TGTGCCAGCAGCGTAGCCGAGGTGGCAGGGGGGGGAAGCACTGAAGCTTTCTTT.

The V call is TRBV9, the J call TRBJ1-1, with no clear D. CDR3 length: 14 residues. Trimming left V 3 bases short and J 0 bases short, with 9 bases between. The germline CDR1 and CDR2 sequences are SGDLS and YYNGEE. The CDR3 reads CASSANSLNTEAFF. The DNA for the CDR3 is TGTGCCAGCAGCGCTAACAGCCTGAACACTGAAGCTTTCTTT.

This chain links TRBV28 with TRBJ2-5; D possibly corresponds to TRBD2 (6 bases). Trimming removed 4 bases at V and 5 bases at J, with 11 bases between. The germline V gene has CDR1 MDHEN and CDR2 SYDVKM. The CDR3 loop spans 13 amino acids. CDR3 DNA: TGTGCCAGCAGTTACGGAGGGCAGGAGACCCAGTACTTC. Protein sequence: CASSYGGQETQYF.

This clone was observed a single time. This chain connects TRBV7-9 to TRBJ1-1, with D possibly TRBD1 on 6 matching bases. The CDR3 has 10 residues. The germline V gene encodes CDR1 SEHNR and CDR2 FQNEAQ (reference sequence). Trimming cost V 11 bases and J 7 bases, with 11 bases left between them. CDR3 in amino acids: CALQQGEAFF. In nucleotides, the CDR3 is TGTGCCTTACAACAGGGTGAAGCTTTCTTT.

The chain employs TRBV15 and TRBJ1-4, with 7 bases fitting TRBD1. V lost 3 bases to trimming and J lost 4 bases; unmatched junction nucleotides: 8. The CDR3 contains 16 residues. CDR1 LNHNV and CDR2 YYDKDF come from the germline V gene (reference sequence). CDR3: CATSSTRDSRNEKLFF. CDR3 DNA: TGTGCCACCAGCAGCACCAGGGACAGCCGTAATGAAAAACTGTTTTTT.

V and J are TRBV5-1 and TRBJ2-7; D perhaps matches TRBD1 (7 bases). Germline lookup yields CDR1 SGHRS and CDR2 YFSETQ. The ends were cut back, 4 bases at V and 4 bases at J, with 12 bases in the middle. The CDR3 length is 13 residues. The DNA of the CDR3 is TGCGCCAGCAGCCCAGGGGGGCGATACGAGCAGTACTTC. Amino acid sequence: CASSPGGRYEQYF. Based on the CDR3 plus reference TRBV5-1 and TRBJ2-7, the full variable domain is KAGVTQTPRYLIKTRGQQVTLSCSPISGHRSVSWYQQTPGQGLQFLFEYFSETQRNKGNFPGRFSGRQFSNSRSEMNVSTLELGDSALYLCASSPGGRYEQYFGPGTRLTVT.

J is TRBJ1-2 and V is TRBV14; 7 nucleotides line up with TRBD1. The CDR3 contains 14 residues. With V trimmed by 7 bases and J by 6 bases, 11 bases remained unmatched. Per germline, CDR1 SGHDN and CDR2 FVKESK. CDR3: CASTELTGIDGYTF. The CDR3 region has the DNA TGTGCCAGCACCGAATTGACAGGGATCGATGGCTACACCTTC. The full variable domain, rest sourced from reference TRBV14 and TRBJ1-2, is EAGVTQFPSHSVIEKGQTVTLRCDPISGHDNLYWYRRVMGKEIKFLLHFVKESKQDESGMPNNRFLAERTGGTYSTLKVQPAELEDSGVYFCASTELTGIDGYTFGSGTRLTVV.

This clone has just one count. The chain combines TRBV6-5 with TRBJ2-1, with 10 positions matching TRBD2. The CDR3 is made up of 15 amino acids. The germline V gene has CDR1 MNHEY and CDR2 SVGAGI. V gave up 0 bases and J gave up 7 bases; unmatched junction bases: 3. The CDR3 DNA reads TGTGCCAGCAGTTACTCGCTAGCGGGGGAGAATGAGCAGTTCTTC. It codes for CASSYSLAGENEQFF.

The CDR3 nucleotides read TGTGCCAGCAGCTTAGACAGGGTTGCAAATCAGCCCCAGCATTTT. Residues: CASSLDRVANQPQHF. The gene calls are TRBV7-2 and TRBJ1-5, with D possibly TRBD1 on 6 matching bases. Trimming stripped 1 base from V and 4 bases from J, with 11 bases between. The V gene's germline CDR1 is SGHTA and CDR2 FQGNSA. CDR3 length: 15 amino acids.